This T cell receptor (beta chain) appears in the sequencing data of a study of blood T cell repertoires in COVID-19. How the authors handled the data: Amplification of reference gene primers provided the estimated nucleated cell counts. The repertoire was sequenced with immunoSEQ multiplex PCR; TCRdb's copy has only in-frame clones and lacks some. V, J and clone size reflect that table, while D and trimming were determined from the DNA. The table shows about 180,000 clones, with roughly 89% occurring only once. The sequence derives from a woman in her 50s with acute or convalescent COVID-19. The source material was peripheral blood.

The CDR3 region has the DNA TGTGCCAGCAGCTCGACAGACAACACTGAAGCTTTCTTT. Encoded protein: CASSSTDNTEAFF. The rearrangement links TRBV5-6 to TRBJ1-1, with D maybe TRBD1 (5 bases). V lost 3 bases to trimming and J lost 2 bases, with 8 bases between them. Germline V gene data show CDR1 as SGHDT and CDR2 as YYEEEE. This CDR3 comprises 13 residues.